This T cell receptor (beta chain) comes out of a study of control samples from healthy donors and cancer patients (TCRdb year 2020). V drops 5 bases and J drops 0 bases, leaving 10 bases in between. Based on the germline V gene, the CDR1 and CDR2 sequences are MNHEY and SVGEGT. Reading from cysteine to phenylalanine, the CDR3 counts 14 amino acids. Just CDR3 DNA is preserved here, 42 bases in frame from base 1. As for this clone: There is no known antigen for this receptor. Base-call qualities are not available, and no considerably larger clone is one nucleotide away.

The method was the immunoSEQ multiplex PCR assay. The table comes from immuneACCESS by way of TCRdb, which keeps in-frame sequences with V and J called. Part of the clones is missing from these tables; in studies checked, under half for an unresolved V gene and the rest for unknown reasons. For this sample there are some 120,000 clones; about 95% appear just once. Jointly, the top ten make up approximately 4% of the sample. The sequence was collected from a man aged 30-40 years in good health. The sample was blood. The V and J genes are TRBV6-2 or TRBV6-3 and TRBJ1-1; the D segment cannot be called with confidence. At the DNA level, the sequence is TGTGCCAGCAGTCGGATAGGGATGAACACTGAAGCTTTCTTT. It translates as CASSRIGMNTEAFF.